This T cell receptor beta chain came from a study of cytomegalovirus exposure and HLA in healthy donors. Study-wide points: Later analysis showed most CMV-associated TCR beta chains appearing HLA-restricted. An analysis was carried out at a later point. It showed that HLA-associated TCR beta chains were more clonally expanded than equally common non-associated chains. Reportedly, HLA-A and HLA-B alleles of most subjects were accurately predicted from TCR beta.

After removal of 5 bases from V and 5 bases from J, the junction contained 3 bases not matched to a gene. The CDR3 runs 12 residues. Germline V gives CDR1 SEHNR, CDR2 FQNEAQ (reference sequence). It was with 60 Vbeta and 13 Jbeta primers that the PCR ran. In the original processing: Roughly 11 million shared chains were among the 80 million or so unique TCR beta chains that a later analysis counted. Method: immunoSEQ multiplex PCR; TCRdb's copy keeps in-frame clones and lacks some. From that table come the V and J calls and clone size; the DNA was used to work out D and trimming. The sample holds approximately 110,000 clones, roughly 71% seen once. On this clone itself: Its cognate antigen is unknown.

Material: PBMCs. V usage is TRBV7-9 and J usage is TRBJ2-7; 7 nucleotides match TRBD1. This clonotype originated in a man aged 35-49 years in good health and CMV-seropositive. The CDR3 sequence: CASSMTGNEQYF. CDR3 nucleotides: TGTGCCAGCAGCATGACAGGGAACGAGCAGTACTTC.